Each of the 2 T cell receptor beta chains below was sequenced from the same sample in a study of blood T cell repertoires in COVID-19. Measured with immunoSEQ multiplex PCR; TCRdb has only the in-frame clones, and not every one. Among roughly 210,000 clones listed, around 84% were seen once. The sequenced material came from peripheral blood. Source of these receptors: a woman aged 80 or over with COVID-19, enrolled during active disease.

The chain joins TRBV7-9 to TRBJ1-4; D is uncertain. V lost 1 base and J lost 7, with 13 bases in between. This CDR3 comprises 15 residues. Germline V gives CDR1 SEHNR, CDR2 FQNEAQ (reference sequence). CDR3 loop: CASSLVTPASEKLFF. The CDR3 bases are TGTGCCAGCAGCTTAGTAACCCCGGCTAGTGAAAAACTGTTTTTT.

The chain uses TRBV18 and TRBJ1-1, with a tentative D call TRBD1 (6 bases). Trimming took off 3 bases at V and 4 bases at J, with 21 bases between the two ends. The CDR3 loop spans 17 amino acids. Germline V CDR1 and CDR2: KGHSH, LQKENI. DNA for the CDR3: TGTGCCAGCTCACCCTACAGGGCGGGAGGATCGAGCACTGAAGCTTTCTTT. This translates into CASSPYRAGGSSTEAFF. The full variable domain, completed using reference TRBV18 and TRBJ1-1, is NAGVMQNPRHLVRRRGQEARLRCSPMKGHSHVYWYRQLPEEGLKFMVYLQKENIIDESGMPKERFSAEFPKEGPSILRIQQVVRGDSAAYFCASSPYRAGGSSTEAFFGQGTRLTVV.